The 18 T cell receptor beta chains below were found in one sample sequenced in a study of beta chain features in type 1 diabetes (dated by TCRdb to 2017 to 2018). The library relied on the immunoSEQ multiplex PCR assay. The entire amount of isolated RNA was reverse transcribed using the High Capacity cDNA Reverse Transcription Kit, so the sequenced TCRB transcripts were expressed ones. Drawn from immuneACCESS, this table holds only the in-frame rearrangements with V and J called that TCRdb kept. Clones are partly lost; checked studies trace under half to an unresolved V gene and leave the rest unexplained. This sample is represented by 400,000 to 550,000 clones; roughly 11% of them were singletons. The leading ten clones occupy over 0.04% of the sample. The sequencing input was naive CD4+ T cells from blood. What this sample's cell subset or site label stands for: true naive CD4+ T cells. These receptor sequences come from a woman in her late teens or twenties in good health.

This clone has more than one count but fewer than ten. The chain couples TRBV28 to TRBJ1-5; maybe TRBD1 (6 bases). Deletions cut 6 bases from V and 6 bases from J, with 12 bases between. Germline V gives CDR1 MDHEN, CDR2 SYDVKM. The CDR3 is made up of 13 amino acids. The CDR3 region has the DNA TGTGCCAGCAGGCGGGGGCTAGGTCAGCCCCAGCATTTT. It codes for CASRRGLGQPQHF. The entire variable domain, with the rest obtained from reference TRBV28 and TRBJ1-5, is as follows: DVKVTQSSRYLVKRTGEKVFLECVQDMDHENMFWYRQDPGLGLRLIYFSYDVKMKEKGDIPEGYSVSREKKERFSLILESASTNQTSMYLCASRRGLGQPQHFGDGTRLSIL.

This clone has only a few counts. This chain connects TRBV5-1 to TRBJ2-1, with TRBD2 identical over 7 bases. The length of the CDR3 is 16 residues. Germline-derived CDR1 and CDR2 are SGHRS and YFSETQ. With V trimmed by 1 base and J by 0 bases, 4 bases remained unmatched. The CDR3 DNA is TGCGCCAGCAGCTTGATCACGGGAGGCTCCTACAATGAGCAGTTCTTC. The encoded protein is CASSLITGGSYNEQFF.

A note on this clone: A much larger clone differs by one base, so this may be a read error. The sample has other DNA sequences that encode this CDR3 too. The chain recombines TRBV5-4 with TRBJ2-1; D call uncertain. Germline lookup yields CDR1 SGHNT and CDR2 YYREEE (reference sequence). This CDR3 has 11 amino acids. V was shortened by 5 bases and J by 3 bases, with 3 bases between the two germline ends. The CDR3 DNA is TGTGCCAGCAGTTTCTACAATGAGCAGTTCTTC. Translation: CASSFYNEQFF.

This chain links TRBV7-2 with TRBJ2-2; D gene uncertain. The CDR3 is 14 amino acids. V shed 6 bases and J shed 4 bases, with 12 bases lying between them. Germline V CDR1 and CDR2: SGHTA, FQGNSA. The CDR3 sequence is CASRITVGTGELFF. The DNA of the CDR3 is TGTGCCAGCAGGATAACCGTTGGCACCGGGGAGCTGTTTTTT.

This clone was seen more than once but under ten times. This CDR3 reads CASSLTARWEMGAQFF. CDR3 nucleotide sequence: TGTGCCAGCAGCTTAACCGCTCGTTGGGAGATGGGAGCGCAGTTCTTC. V usage is TRBV7-3 and J usage is TRBJ2-1; weak D call: TRBD2 (5 bases). Trimming cost V 0 bases and J 12 bases, with 21 bases left between them. CDR1 SGHTA and CDR2 FQGTGA come from the germline V gene. The CDR3 consists of 16 residues.

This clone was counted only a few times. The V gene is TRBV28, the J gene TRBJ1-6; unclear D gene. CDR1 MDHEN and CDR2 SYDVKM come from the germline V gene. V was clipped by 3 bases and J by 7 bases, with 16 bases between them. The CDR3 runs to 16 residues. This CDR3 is CASSLPPASRNSPLHF. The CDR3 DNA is TGTGCCAGCAGTTTGCCCCCCGCCAGTCGGAATTCACCCCTCCACTTT.

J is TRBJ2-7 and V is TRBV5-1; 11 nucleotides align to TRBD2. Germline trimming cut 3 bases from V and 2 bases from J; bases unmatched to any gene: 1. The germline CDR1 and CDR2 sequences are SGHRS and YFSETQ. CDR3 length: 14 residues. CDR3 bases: TGCGCCAGCAGCTCACTAGCGGGAGCCTACGAGCAGTACTTC. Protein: CASSSLAGAYEQYF.

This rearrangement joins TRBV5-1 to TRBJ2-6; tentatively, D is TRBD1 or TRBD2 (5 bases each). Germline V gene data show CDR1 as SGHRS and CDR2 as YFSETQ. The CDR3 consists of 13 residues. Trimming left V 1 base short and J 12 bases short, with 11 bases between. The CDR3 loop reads CASSLLGESVLTF. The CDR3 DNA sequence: TGCGCCAGCAGCTTGCTAGGGGAGAGCGTCCTGACTTTC. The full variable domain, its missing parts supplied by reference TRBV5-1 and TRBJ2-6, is KAGVTQTPRYLIKTRGQQVTLSCSPISGHRSVSWYQQTPGQGLQFLFEYFSETQRNKGNFPGRFSGRQFSNSRSEMNVSTLELGDSALYLCASSLLGESVLTFGAGSRLTVL.

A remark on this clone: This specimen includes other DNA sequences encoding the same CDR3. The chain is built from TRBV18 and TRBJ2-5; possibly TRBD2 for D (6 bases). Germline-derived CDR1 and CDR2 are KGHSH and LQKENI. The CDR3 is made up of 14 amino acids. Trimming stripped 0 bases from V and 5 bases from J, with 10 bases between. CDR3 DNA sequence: TGTGCCAGCTCACCACCTAGCGGTCGGGAGACCCAGTACTTC. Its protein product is CASSPPSGRETQYF.

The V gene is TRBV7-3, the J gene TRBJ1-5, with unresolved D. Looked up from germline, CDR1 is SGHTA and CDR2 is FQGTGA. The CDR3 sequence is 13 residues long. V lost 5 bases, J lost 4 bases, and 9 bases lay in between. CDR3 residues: CASSRGRNQPQHF. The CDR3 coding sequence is TGTGCCAGCAGCCGAGGACGGAATCAGCCCCAGCATTTT.

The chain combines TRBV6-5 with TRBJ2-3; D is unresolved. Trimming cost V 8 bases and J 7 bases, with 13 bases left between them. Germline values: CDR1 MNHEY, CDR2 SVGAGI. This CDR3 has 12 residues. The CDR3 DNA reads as TGTGCCAGCGGAGCAGCCCTGTATACGCAGTATTTT. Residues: CASGAALYTQYF.

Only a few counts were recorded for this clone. The DNA for the CDR3 is TGCAGCGCGATAGGACGGGGTGGGTCAAACACTGAAGCTTTCTTT. This translates into CSAIGRGGSNTEAFF. The rearrangement uses TRBV29-1 and TRBJ1-1, with D unclear. Trimming stripped 7 bases from V and 2 bases from J, with 20 bases between. Germline CDR1 reads SQVTM; CDR2 reads ANQGSEA. The length of the CDR3 is 15 residues.

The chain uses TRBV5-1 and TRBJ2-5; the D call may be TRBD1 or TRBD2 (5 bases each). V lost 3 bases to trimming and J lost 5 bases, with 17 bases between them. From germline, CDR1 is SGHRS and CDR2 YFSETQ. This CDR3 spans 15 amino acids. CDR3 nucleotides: TGCGCCAGCAGCTCGGTTCTCGGGGACCCGGAGACCCAGTACTTC. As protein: CASSSVLGDPETQYF.

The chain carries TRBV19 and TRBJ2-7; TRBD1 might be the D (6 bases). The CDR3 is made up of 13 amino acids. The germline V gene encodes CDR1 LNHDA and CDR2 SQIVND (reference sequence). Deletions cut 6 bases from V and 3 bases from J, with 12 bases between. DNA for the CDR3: TGTGCCAGTAGCAGGGACAACAACTACGAGCAGTACTTC. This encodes CASSRDNNYEQYF.

CDR3 protein: CASSAATNEKLFF. CDR3 bases: TGTGCCAGCAGTGCAGCAACTAATGAAAAACTGTTTTTT. The V and J genes are TRBV25-1 and TRBJ1-4; the D is unclear. CDR3 length: 13 residues. Germline CDR1 and CDR2: MGHDK and SYGVNS. Trimming left V 4 bases short and J 0 bases short, with 3 bases between.

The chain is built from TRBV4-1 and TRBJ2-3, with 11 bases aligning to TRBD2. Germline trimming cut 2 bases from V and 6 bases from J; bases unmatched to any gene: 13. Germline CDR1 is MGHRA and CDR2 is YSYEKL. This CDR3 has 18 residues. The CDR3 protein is CASSQRPSLAGDSDTQYF. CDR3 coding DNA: TGCGCCAGCAGCCAAAGGCCGTCACTAGCGGGAGATTCGGATACGCAGTATTTT.

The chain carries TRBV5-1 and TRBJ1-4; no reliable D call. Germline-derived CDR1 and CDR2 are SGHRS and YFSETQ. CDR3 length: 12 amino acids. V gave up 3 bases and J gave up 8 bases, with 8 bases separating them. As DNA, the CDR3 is TGCGCCAGCAGCTGGGCAGGCGAAAAACTGTTTTTT. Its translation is CASSWAGEKLFF.

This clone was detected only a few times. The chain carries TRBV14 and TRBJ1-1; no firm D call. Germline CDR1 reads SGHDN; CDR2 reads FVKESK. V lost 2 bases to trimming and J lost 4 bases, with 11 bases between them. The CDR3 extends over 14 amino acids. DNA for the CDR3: TGTGCCAGCAGCCAAACCAATGCGGGCACTGAAGCTTTCTTT. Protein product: CASSQTNAGTEAFF.